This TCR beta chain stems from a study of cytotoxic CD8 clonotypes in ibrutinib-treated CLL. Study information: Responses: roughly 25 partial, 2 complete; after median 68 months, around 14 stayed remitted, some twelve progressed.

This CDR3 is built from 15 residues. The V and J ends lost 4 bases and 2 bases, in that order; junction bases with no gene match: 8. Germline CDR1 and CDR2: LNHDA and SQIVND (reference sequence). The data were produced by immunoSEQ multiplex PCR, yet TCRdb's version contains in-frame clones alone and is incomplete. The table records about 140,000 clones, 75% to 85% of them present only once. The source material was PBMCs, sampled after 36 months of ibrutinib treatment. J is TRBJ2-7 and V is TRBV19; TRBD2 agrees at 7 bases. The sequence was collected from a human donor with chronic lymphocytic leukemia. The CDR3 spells CASSTRDYHPYEQYF. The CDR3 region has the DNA TGTGCCAGTAGTACCCGGGACTACCATCCCTACGAGCAGTACTTC.